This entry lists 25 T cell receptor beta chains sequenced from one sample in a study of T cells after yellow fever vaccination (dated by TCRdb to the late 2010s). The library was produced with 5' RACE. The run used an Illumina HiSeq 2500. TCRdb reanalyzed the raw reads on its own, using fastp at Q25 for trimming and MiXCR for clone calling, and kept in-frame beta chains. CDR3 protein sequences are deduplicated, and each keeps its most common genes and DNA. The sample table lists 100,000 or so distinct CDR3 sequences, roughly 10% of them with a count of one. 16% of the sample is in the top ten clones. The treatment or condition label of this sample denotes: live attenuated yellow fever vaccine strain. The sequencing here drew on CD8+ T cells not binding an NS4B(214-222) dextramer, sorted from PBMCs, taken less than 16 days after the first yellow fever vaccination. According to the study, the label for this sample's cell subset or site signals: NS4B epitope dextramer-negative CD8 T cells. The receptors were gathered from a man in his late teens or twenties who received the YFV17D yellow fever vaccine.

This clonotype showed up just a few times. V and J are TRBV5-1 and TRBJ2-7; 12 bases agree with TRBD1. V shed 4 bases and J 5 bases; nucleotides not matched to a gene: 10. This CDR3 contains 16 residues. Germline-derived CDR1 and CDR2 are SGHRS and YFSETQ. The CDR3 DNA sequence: TGCGCCAGCAGCGGAAGGGGGACAGGGGGCTACAACGAGCAGTACTTC. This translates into CASSGRGTGGYNEQYF.

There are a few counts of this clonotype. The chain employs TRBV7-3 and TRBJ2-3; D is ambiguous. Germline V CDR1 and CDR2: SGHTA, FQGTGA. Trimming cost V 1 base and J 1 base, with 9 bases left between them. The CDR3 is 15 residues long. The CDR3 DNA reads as TGTGCCAGCAGCTTAAAGTTTGGCGGCACAGATACGCAGTATTTT. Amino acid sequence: CASSLKFGGTDTQYF.

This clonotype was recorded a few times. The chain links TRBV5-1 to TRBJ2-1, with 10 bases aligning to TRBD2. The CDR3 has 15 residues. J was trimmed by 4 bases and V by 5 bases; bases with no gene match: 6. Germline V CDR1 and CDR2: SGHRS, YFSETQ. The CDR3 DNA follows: TGCGCCAGCAGAGCGCAGCGGGGGGGGTACAATGAGCAGTTCTTC. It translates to CASRAQRGGYNEQFF.

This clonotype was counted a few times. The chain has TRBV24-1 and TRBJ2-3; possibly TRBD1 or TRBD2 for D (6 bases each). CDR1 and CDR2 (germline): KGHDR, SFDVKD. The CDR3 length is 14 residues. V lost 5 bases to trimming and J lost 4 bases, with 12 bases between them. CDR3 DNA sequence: TGTGCCACCAGTGCGGCAGGGGAGGCAGATACGCAGTATTTT. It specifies CATSAAGEADTQYF.

The CDR3, as DNA: TGTGCCAGCAGGAGGGCGAAACCCAAAACTGAAGCTTTCTTT. Translating it yields CASRRAKPKTEAFF. This rearrangement joins TRBV6-2 or TRBV6-3 to TRBJ1-1, with unresolved D. The V end was cut by 6 bases, the J end by 5 bases, with 16 bases between. Germline-derived CDR1 and CDR2 are MNHEY and SVGEGT. This CDR3 comprises 14 residues.

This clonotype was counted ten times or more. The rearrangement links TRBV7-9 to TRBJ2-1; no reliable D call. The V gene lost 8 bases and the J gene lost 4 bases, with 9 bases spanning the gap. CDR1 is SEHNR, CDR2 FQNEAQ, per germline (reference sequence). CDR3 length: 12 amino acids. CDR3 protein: CASHAAYNEQFF. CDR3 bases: TGTGCCAGCCACGCGGCTTACAATGAGCAGTTCTTC.

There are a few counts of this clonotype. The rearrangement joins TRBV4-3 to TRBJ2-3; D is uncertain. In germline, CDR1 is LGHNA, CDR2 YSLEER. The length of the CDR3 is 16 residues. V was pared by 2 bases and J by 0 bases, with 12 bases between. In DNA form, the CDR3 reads TGCGCCAGCAGCCAAAATCCAGCGCGGAGCACAGATACGCAGTATTTT. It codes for CASSQNPARSTDTQYF.

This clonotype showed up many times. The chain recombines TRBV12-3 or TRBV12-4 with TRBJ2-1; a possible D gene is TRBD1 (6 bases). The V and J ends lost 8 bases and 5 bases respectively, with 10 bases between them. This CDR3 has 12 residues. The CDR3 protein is CASWGLHNEQFF. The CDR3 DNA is TGTGCCAGCTGGGGGCTCCACAATGAGCAGTTCTTC.

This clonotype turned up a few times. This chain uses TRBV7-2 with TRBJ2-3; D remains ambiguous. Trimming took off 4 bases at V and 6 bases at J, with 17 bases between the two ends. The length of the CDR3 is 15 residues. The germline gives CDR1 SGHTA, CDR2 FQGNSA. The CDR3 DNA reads TGTGCCAGCAGCTACGAGCCTAGGGCCTACGATACGCAGTATTTT. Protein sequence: CASSYEPRAYDTQYF.

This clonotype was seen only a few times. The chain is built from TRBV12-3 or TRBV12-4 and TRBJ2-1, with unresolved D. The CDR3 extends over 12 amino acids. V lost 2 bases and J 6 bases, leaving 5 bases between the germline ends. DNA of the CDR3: TGTGCCAGCAGTTTAACACTCAATGAGCAGTTCTTC. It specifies CASSLTLNEQFF.

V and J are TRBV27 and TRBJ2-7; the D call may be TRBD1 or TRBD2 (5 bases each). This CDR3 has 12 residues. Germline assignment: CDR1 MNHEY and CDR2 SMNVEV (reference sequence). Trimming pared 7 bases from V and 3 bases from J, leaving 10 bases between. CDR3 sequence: CASTGRHYEQYV. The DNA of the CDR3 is TGTGCCAGCACGGGGCGGCACTACGAGCAGTACGTC.

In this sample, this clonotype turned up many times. The CDR3 loop is CAISEVQFNQPQHF. Here the CDR3 DNA reads TGTGCCATCAGTGAGGTTCAGTTCAATCAGCCCCAGCATTTT. V usage is TRBV10-3 and J usage is TRBJ1-5; unclear D gene. V lost 2 bases to trimming and J lost 3 bases, with 8 bases between them. The CDR3 contains 14 residues. In germline, CDR1 is ENHRY, CDR2 SYGVKD.

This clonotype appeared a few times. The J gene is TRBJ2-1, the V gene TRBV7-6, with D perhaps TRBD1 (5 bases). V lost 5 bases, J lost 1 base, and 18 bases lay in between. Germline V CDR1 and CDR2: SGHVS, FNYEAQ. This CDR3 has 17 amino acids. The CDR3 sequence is CASSLGRAKGSYNEQFF. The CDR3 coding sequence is TGTGCCAGCAGCCTCGGCAGGGCAAAAGGGTCCTACAATGAGCAGTTCTTC.

DNA of the CDR3: TGTGCCAGCAGCTCGTCCAGCGGGGATGGCACCGGGGAGCTGTTTTTT. Protein sequence: CASSSSSGDGTGELFF. V is TRBV7-9 and J is TRBJ2-2; 7 nucleotides match TRBD2. With 4 bases clipped from V and 4 bases from J, the junction kept 9 bases outside the gene matches. This CDR3 contains 16 residues. Germline-derived CDR1 and CDR2 are SEHNR and FQNEAQ (reference sequence).

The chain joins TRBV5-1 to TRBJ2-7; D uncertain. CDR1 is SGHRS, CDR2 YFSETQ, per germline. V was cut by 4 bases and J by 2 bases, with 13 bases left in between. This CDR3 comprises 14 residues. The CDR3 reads CASSLRRTPYEQYV. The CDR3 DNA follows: TGCGCCAGCAGCCTCCGACGCACCCCCTACGAGCAGTACGTC.

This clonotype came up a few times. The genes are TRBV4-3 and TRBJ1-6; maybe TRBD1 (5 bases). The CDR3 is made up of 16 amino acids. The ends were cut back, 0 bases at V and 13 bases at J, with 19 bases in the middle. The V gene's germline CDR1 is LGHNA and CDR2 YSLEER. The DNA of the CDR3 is TGCGCCAGCAGCCAAGAGGCGGGGACCCCTGCTTCTCCCCTCCACTTT. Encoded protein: CASSQEAGTPASPLHF.

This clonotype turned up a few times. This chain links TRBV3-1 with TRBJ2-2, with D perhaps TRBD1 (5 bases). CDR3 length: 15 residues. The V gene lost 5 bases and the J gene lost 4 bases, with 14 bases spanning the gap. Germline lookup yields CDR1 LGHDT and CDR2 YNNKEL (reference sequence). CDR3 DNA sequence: TGTGCCAGCAGCGACACAGGAGTTTCCACCGGGGAGCTGTTTTTT. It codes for CASSDTGVSTGELFF.

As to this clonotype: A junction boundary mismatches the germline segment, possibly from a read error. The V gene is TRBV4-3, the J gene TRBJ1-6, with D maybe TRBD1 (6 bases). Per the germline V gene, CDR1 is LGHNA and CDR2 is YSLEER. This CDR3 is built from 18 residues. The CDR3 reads CACSQSIGDILRDSPLHF. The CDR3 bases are TGCGCCTGCAGCCAATCTATCGGGGACATCCTACGAGATTCACCCCTCCACTTT.

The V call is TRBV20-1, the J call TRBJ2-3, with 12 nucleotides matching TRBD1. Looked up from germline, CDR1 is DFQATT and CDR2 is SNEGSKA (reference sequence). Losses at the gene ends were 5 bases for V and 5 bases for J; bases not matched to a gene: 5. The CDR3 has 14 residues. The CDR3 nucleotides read TGCAGTGCTCCGGGACAGGGGGCTGGAGATACGCAGTATTTT. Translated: CSAPGQGAGDTQYF.

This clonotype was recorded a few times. The CDR3 DNA reads TGCGCCAGCAGTATTGGACGGATCTCCTACGAGCAGTACTTC. Residues: CASSIGRISYEQYF. This rearrangement joins TRBV10-2 to TRBJ2-7; no clear D. CDR3 size: 14 residues. Trimming pared 5 bases from V and 0 bases from J, leaving 11 bases between. Germline CDR1 and CDR2: WSHSY and SAAADI.

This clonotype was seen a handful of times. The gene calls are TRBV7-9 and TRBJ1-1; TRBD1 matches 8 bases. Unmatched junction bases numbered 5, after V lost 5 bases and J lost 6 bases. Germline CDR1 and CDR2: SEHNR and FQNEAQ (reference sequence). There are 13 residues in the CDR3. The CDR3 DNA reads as TGTGCCAGCAGCAGCAGGGGGCGGCCTGAAGCTTTCTTT. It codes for CASSSRGRPEAFF.

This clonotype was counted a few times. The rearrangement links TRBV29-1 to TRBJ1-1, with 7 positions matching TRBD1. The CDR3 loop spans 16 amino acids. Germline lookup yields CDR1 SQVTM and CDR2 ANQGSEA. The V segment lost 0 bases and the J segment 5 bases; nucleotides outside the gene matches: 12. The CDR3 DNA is TGCAGCGTTGAAGATGCTACCAGGGGGAGGGAGACTGAAGCTTTCTTT. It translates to CSVEDATRGRETEAFF.

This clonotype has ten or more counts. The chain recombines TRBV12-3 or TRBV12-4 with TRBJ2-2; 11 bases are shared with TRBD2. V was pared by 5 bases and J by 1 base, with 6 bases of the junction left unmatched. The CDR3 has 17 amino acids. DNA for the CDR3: TGTGCCAGCAGTCCCCCAGGGACTAGCGGGAACACCGGGGAGCTGTTTTTT. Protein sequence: CASSPPGTSGNTGELFF.

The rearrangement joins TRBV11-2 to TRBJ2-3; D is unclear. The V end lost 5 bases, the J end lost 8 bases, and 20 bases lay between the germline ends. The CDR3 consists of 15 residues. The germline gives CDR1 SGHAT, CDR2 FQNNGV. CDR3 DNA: TGTGCCAGCAGCCGAACCGGAGTGCTTAGTGGTACGCAGTATTTT. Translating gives CASSRTGVLSGTQYF. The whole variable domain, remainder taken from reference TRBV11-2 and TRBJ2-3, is EAGVAQSPRYKIIEKRQSVAFWCNPISGHATLYWYQQILGQGPKLLIQFQNNGVVDDSQLPKDRFSAERLKGVDSTLKIQPAKLEDSAVYLCASSRTGVLSGTQYFGPGTRLTVL.

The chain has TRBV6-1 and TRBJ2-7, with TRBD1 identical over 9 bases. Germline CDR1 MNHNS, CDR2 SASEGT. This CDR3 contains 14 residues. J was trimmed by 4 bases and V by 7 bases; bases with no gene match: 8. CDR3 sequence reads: CASTKGGTGYEQYV. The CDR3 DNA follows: TGTGCCAGCACCAAAGGGGGGACAGGGTACGAGCAGTACGTC.